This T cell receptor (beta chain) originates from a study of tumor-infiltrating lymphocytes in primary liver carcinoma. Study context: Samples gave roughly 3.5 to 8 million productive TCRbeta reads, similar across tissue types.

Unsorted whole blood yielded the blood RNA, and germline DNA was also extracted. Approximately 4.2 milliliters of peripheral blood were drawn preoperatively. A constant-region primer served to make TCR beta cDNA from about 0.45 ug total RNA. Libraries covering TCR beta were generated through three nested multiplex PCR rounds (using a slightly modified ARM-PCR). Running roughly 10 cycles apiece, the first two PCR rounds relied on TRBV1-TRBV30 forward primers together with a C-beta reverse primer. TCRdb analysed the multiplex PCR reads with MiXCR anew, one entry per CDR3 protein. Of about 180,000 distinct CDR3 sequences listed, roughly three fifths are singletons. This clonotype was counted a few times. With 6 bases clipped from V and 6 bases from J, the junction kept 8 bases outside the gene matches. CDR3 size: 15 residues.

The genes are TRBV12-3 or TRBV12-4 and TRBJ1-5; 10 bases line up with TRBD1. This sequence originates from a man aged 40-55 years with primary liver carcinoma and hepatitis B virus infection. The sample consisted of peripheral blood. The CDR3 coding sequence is TGTGCCAGCAGCCCGAGGACAGGGGGAGGTCAGCCCCAGCATTTT. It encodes CASSPRTGGGQPQHF.